One and the same sample provided the 17 T cell receptor beta chains below, sequenced in a study of T cells after yellow fever vaccination. TCRdb independently ran MiXCR on the 5' RACE reads; one entry per CDR3 protein. Among 320,000 or so distinct CDR3 sequences listed, less than 9.5% were seen once. Specimen: PBMCs, collected more than 35 days after the first yellow fever vaccination. These receptors were collected from a man younger than 35 who received the YFV17D yellow fever vaccine.

In its sample, this clonotype was seen a few times. The V and J genes are TRBV6-1 and TRBJ1-4; D uncertain. V lost 6 bases, J lost 8 bases, and 16 bases lay in between. The V gene's germline CDR1 is MNHNS and CDR2 SASEGT. The CDR3 has 14 residues. The CDR3 region is CASSSQMGREKLFF. CDR3 coding DNA: TGTGCCAGCAGCAGCCAAATGGGGAGAGAAAAACTGTTTTTT.

The rearrangement joins TRBV7-2 to TRBJ2-4; 7 bases agree with TRBD1. The CDR3 has 14 amino acids. Trimming took 5 bases from V and 6 from J; bases not matched to a gene: 7. From germline, CDR1 is SGHTA and CDR2 FQGNSA. CDR3 sequence: CASSLGTDRNIQYF. The DNA for the CDR3 is TGTGCCAGCAGCCTGGGGACAGACAGAAACATTCAGTACTTC.

This clonotype occurred a few times. This sequence joins TRBV3-1 and TRBJ2-7; TRBD2 matches at 7 bases. Losses at the gene ends were 4 bases for V and 5 bases for J; bases not matched to a gene: 5. The CDR3 is made up of 13 amino acids. Per germline, CDR1 LGHDT and CDR2 YNNKEL (reference sequence). CDR3: CASSPGLVNEQYV. CDR3 sequence (DNA): TGTGCCAGCAGCCCCGGACTAGTTAACGAGCAGTACGTC.

This clonotype turned up a few times. The chain has TRBV7-2 and TRBJ2-2; no definite D call. From germline, CDR1 is SGHTA and CDR2 FQGNSA. Trimming removed 5 bases at V and 3 bases at J, with 13 bases between. The CDR3 is 15 residues long. The CDR3 sequence is CASSQTPVDTGELFF. CDR3 DNA sequence: TGTGCCAGCAGCCAGACTCCGGTCGACACCGGGGAGCTGTTTTTT.

At least ten counts were recorded for this clonotype. This rearrangement joins TRBV18 to TRBJ1-2; D is undetermined. V was cut by 3 bases and J by 0 bases, with 8 bases left in between. Germline values: CDR1 KGHSH, CDR2 LQKENI. The CDR3 loop spans 14 amino acids. As DNA, the CDR3 is TGTGCCAGCTCACCTACAGAGACTAACTATGGCTACACCTTC. It encodes CASSPTETNYGYTF.

The chain employs TRBV18 and TRBJ2-1; tentatively, D is TRBD1 or TRBD2 (5 bases each). The CDR3 is 11 amino acids. Germline-derived CDR1 and CDR2 are KGHSH and LQKENI. Trimming took 6 bases from V and 15 from J, leaving 15 bases between them. This CDR3 reads CASSFGTGPFF. The CDR3 DNA sequence: TGTGCCAGCTCCTTTGGGACCGGACCGTTCTTC. The full variable domain, in which reference TRBV18 and TRBJ2-1 provide the parts outside the CDR3, is NAGVMQNPRHLVRRRGQEARLRCSPMKGHSHVYWYRQLPEEGLKFMVYLQKENIIDESGMPKERFSAEFPKEGPSILRIQQVVRGDSAAYFCASSFGTGPFFGPGTRLTVL.

The rearrangement links TRBV6-1 to TRBJ2-7; no firm D call. The CDR3 covers 13 residues. The germline V and J ends were trimmed by 4 bases and 5 bases, with 12 bases remaining between them. Per the germline V gene, CDR1 is MNHNS and CDR2 is SASEGT. The CDR3, as DNA: TGTGCCAGCAGTGCCCATAAGTGGGACGAGCAGTACTTC. Protein sequence: CASSAHKWDEQYF.

The chain joins TRBV9 to TRBJ2-3; D remains unclear. The CDR3 consists of 13 residues. CDR1 and CDR2 from the germline V gene are SGDLS and YYNGEE. Trimming pared 3 bases from V and 4 bases from J, leaving 9 bases between. CDR3 DNA: TGTGCCAGCAGCGGCGGCCCCTCAGATACGCAGTATTTT. Its translation is CASSGGPSDTQYF.

Turning to this clonotype: Given a much more abundant clone one base away, this may be a read error. The chain is built from TRBV30 and TRBJ2-7; TRBD1 aligns across 10 bases. J gave up 5 bases and V 1 base, and 8 bases lay outside the gene matches. Germline-derived CDR1 and CDR2 are GTSNPN and SVGIG (reference sequence). The CDR3 is 15 amino acids. The CDR3 reads CAWSARDRGFHEQYF. For the CDR3, the DNA is TGTGCCTGGAGTGCCCGGGACAGGGGTTTCCACGAGCAGTACTTC.

In this sample, this clonotype turned up a few times. This chain connects TRBV9 to TRBJ1-1; the D is unclear. Looked up from germline, CDR1 is SGDLS and CDR2 is YYNGEE. V was cut by 2 bases and J by 2 bases, with 13 bases left in between. This CDR3 is 15 amino acids long. CDR3 loop: CASSVNSFFNTEAFF. The CDR3, as DNA: TGTGCCAGCAGCGTCAACAGCTTTTTCAACACTGAAGCTTTCTTT.

Many counts were recorded for this clonotype. The rearrangement links TRBV6-5 to TRBJ1-4, with D perhaps TRBD1 (5 bases). Germline CDR1 reads MNHEY; CDR2 reads SVGAGI. The CDR3 length is 14 residues. V gave up 0 bases and J gave up 8 bases, with 10 bases separating them. The CDR3 here is CASSYSPGDEKLFF. For the CDR3, the DNA is TGTGCCAGCAGTTACTCGCCGGGGGACGAAAAACTGTTTTTT.

This clonotype was observed at least ten times. The chain combines TRBV7-9 with TRBJ1-5, with a weak D call TRBD1 (5 bases). V shed 4 bases and J shed 4 bases, with 11 bases lying between them. The germline CDR1 and CDR2 sequences are SEHNR and FQNEAQ (reference sequence). This CDR3 comprises 14 residues. In DNA form, the CDR3 reads TGTGCCAGCAGCTCCTCAGGGTCAAATCAGCCCCAGCATTTT. This gives the protein CASSSSGSNQPQHF.

The chain employs TRBV5-5 and TRBJ1-2; D gene unclear. The CDR3 sequence is 14 residues long. Germline lookup yields CDR1 SGHKS and CDR2 YYEKEE (reference sequence). The germline V and J ends were trimmed by 1 base and 8 bases, with 15 bases remaining between them. Here the CDR3 reads CASSLRDGMGGYTF. The CDR3 DNA reads TGTGCCAGCAGCTTGAGGGATGGAATGGGAGGCTACACCTTC.

This clonotype has more than one count but fewer than ten. The CDR3 region has the DNA TGCAGTGCTAGATACGCTGGAGGGTTCAATCAGCCCCAGCATTTT. Translating it yields CSARYAGGFNQPQHF. The V and J genes are TRBV20-1 and TRBJ1-5; no definite D call. V lost 2 bases and J 3 bases, leaving 14 bases between the germline ends. This CDR3 is 15 amino acids long. Germline V gives CDR1 DFQATT, CDR2 SNEGSKA (reference sequence).

This clonotype came up many times. This sequence joins TRBV5-1 and TRBJ2-1, with D perhaps TRBD1 (6 bases). Germline V gene data show CDR1 as SGHRS and CDR2 as YFSETQ. V lost 3 bases, J lost 0 bases, and 10 bases lay in between. This CDR3 comprises 15 residues. The CDR3 spells CASSWGQSSYNEQFF. The CDR3 region has the DNA TGCGCCAGCAGCTGGGGACAAAGCTCCTACAATGAGCAGTTCTTC.

In its sample, this clonotype was seen a few times. The chain joins TRBV5-6 to TRBJ2-3; D not resolved. The V and J ends lost 5 bases and 6 bases respectively, with 13 bases between them. The CDR3 spans 13 residues. Germline V gives CDR1 SGHDT, CDR2 YYEEEE. CDR3 DNA: TGTGCCAGCAGTGATAGAGGAATGGATACGCAGTATTTT. Translation gives CASSDRGMDTQYF.

This clonotype was seen many times. The gene calls are TRBV7-7 and TRBJ2-2, with D possibly being TRBD1 or TRBD2 (6 bases each). Trimming removed 2 bases at V and 3 bases at J, with 10 bases between. The CDR3 extends over 15 amino acids. The V gene's germline CDR1 is SSHAT and CDR2 FNYEAQ (reference sequence). Here the CDR3 reads CASSLRGGYTGELFF. CDR3 in DNA: TGTGCCAGCAGCTTAAGAGGGGGGTACACCGGGGAGCTGTTTTTT.